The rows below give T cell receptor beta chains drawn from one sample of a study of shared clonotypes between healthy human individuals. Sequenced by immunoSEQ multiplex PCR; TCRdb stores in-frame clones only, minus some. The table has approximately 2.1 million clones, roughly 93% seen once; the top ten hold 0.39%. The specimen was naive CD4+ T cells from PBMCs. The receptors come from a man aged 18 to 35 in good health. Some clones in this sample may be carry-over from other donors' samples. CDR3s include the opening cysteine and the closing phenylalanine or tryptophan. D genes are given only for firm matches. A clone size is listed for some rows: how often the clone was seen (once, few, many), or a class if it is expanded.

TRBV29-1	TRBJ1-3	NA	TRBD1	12	TGCAGCGTTTTTCAGGGGGGTCACACCATATATTTT	CSVFQGGHTIYF
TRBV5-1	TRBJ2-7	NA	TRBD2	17	TGCGCCAGCAGCTTGGGATTTCCGGCGGGAGGAATATACGAGCAGTACTTC	CASSLGFPAGGIYEQYF
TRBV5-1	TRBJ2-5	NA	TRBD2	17	TGCGCCAGCAGCTTGGGGACCCGACTAGCGGGAGAAGAGACCCAGTACTTC	CASSLGTRLAGEETQYF
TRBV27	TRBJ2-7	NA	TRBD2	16	TGTGCCAGCAGTTTATGGGGTAGCGGGAGGGCCCGGGCGCAGTACTTC	CASSLWGSGRARAQYF
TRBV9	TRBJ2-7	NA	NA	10	TGTGCCAGCGGAAACTACGAGCAGTACTTC	CASGNYEQYF
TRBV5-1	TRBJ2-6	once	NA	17	TGCGCCAGCAGCCCCCCGCAGGGAGAGCGTGGGGCCAACGTCCTGACTTTC	CASSPPQGERGANVLTF
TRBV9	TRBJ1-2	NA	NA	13	TGTGCCAGCAGCGTAGGAGTGTTCGATGGCTACACCTTC	CASSVGVFDGYTF
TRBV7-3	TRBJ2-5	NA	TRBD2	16	TGTGCCAGCAGCTTAGGGGGCGGGAGGTCCTCAGAGACCCAGTACTTC	CASSLGGGRSSETQYF
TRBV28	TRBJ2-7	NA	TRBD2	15	TGTGCCAGCAGCCAGACTAGCGGGCCCTTCTACGAGCAGTACTTC	CASSQTSGPFYEQYF
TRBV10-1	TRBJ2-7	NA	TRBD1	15	TGCGCCAGCTGTGGGTTGACAGGGGCCTCCTACGAGCAGTACTTC	CASCGLTGASYEQYF
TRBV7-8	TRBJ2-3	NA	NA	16	TGTGCCAGCAGCTCCCCCGGACGGGAATACACAGATACGCAGTATTTT	CASSSPGREYTDTQYF
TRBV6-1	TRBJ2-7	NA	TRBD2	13	TGTGCCAGCAGCATACTAGCGGACACCGAGCAGTACTTC	CASSILADTEQYF
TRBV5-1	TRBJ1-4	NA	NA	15	TGCGCCAGCAGCGTGGGCCCGTCCGCTAATGAAAAACTGTTTTTT	CASSVGPSANEKLFF
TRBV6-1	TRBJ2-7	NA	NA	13	TGTGCCAGCAGTGCCACGGGGACCTACGAGCAGTACTTC	CASSATGTYEQYF
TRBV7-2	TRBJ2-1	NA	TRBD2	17	TGTGCCAGCAGCCCTCGACGAACTAGCGCCTCCTACAATGAGCAGTTCTTC	CASSPRRTSASYNEQFF
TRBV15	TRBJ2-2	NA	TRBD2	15	TGTGCCACCAGCAGAGACAAGGGAGGGCCCGGGGAGCTGTTTTTT	CATSRDKGGPGELFF
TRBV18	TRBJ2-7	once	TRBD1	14	TGTGCCAGCTCACCAGTGGCAGGGGGCTACGAGCAGTACTTC	CASSPVAGGYEQYF